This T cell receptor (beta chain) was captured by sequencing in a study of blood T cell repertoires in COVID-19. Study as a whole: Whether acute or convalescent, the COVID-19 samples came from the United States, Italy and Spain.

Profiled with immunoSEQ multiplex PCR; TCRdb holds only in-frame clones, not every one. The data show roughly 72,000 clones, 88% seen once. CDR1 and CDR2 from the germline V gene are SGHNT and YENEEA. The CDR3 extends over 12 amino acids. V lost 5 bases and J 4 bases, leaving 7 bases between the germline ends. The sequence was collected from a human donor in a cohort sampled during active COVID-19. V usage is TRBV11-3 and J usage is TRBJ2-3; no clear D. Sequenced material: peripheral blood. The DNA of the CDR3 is TGTGCCAGCAGCCACGGTTCAGATACGCAGTATTTT. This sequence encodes CASSHGSDTQYF.